The 21 T cell receptor beta chains below were found in one sample sequenced in a study of blood T cell repertoires in COVID-19. This table comes from immunoSEQ multiplex PCR, and its TCRdb copy is limited to in-frame clones, with some not included. The sample includes about 68,000 clones, 80% to 95% of them seen just once. Sample: peripheral blood. The source of these receptors is a human donor in a cohort sampled during active COVID-19.

The J gene is TRBJ2-2, the V gene TRBV7-9; 11 bases are a match to TRBD1. In germline, CDR1 is SEHNR, CDR2 FQNEAQ (reference sequence). The ends lost 5 bases at V and 1 base at J; junction bases unmatched: 3. This CDR3 region has 16 residues. The DNA of the CDR3 is TGTGCCAGCAGCCAGGGGACAGGGGGGAACACCGGGGAGCTGTTTTTT. Translated: CASSQGTGGNTGELFF.

This chain uses TRBV3-1 (or the pseudogene TRBV3-2) with TRBJ1-2, with D possibly matching TRBD1 (6 bases). V gave up 4 bases and J gave up 7 bases, with 16 bases separating them. There are 14 residues in the CDR3. Germline values: CDR1 LGHDT, CDR2 YNNKEL (reference sequence). In DNA form, the CDR3 reads TGTGCCAGCAGCCTCCCCCTACAGGGCCGTGGCTACACCTTC. It is translated as CASSLPLQGRGYTF.

The chain links TRBV4-3 to TRBJ2-6; TRBD2 is a possible D gene (7 bases). V dropped 3 bases and J dropped 2 bases, with 14 bases sitting between them. CDR1 and CDR2 from the germline V gene are LGHNA and YSLEER. The CDR3 runs to 17 residues. CDR3 loop: CASSQITGGPGANVLTF. The CDR3 DNA is TGCGCCAGCAGCCAGATTACCGGGGGGCCTGGGGCCAACGTCCTGACTTTC.

The V gene is TRBV18, the J gene TRBJ2-7; D may be TRBD1 (6 bases). Trimming shortened V by 8 bases and J by 0 bases, and 17 bases separated the two germline ends. In germline, CDR1 is KGHSH, CDR2 LQKENI. The CDR3 extends over 15 amino acids. The CDR3 protein is CASQGLRERSYEQYF. In DNA form, the CDR3 reads TGTGCCAGCCAGGGGCTCAGGGAACGCTCCTACGAGCAGTACTTC.

The chain recombines TRBV5-1 with TRBJ2-7; 13 bases are shared with TRBD2. The germline V gene encodes CDR1 SGHRS and CDR2 YFSETQ. The J segment lost 2 bases and the V segment lost 7 bases, leaving 6 bases of the junction unmatched. This CDR3 has 15 amino acids. The CDR3 nucleotides read TGCGCCAGCCAACTAGCGGGGGGGCCCGCCTACGAGCAGTACTTC. Translated: CASQLAGGPAYEQYF.

The chain carries TRBV12-3 or TRBV12-4 and TRBJ2-5; 7 bases line up with TRBD2. V was clipped by 5 bases and J by 13 bases; unmatched bases: 7. This CDR3 is 11 amino acids long. The CDR3 DNA is TGTGCCAGCAGTAAGGGAGGGCTTTTGTACTTC. Protein product: CASSKGGLLYF.

The chain combines TRBV28 with TRBJ2-6, with D maybe TRBD1 (5 bases). The CDR3 covers 15 residues. The germline gives CDR1 MDHEN, CDR2 SYDVKM. V lost 5 bases and J 0 bases, leaving 8 bases between the germline ends. The DNA for the CDR3 is TGTGCCAGCAGTGAAACAGGCTCTGGGGCCAACGTCCTGACTTTC. Amino acids: CASSETGSGANVLTF.

This clone was found once. The chain joins TRBV18 to TRBJ2-5, with 8 positions matching TRBD1. The CDR3 totals 16 residues. With 0 bases clipped from V and 1 base from J, the junction kept 4 bases outside the gene matches. Germline CDR1 and CDR2: KGHSH and LQKENI. CDR3 sequence reads: CASSPPSQGAQETQYF. The DNA for the CDR3 is TGTGCCAGCTCACCACCCTCCCAGGGGGCCCAAGAGACCCAGTACTTC.

This chain connects TRBV29-1 to TRBJ1-1; 8 bases match TRBD1. Germline CDR1 reads SQVTM; CDR2 reads ANQGSEA. The CDR3 spans 14 residues. V was pared by 6 bases and J by 5 bases, with 11 bases of the junction left unmatched. The CDR3 region has the DNA TGCAGCGTCATACCCCGACAGGGGAGGACTGAAGCTTTCTTT. Translation: CSVIPRQGRTEAFF. Based on the CDR3 plus reference TRBV29-1 and TRBJ1-1, the full variable domain is SAVISQKPSRDICQRGTSLTIQCQVDSQVTMMFWYRQQPGQSLTLIATANQGSEATYESGFVIDKFPISRPNLTFSTLTVSNMSPEDSSIYLCSVIPRQGRTEAFFGQGTRLTVV.

V gene TRBV3-1 (or the pseudogene TRBV3-2) combines with J gene TRBJ2-2; no clear D gene. The CDR3 is 11 residues long. V lost 4 bases and J 8 bases, leaving 5 bases between the germline ends. From germline, CDR1 is LGHDT and CDR2 YNNKEL (reference sequence). The CDR3 DNA is TGTGCCAGCAGCCGAGCTGGGGAGCTGTTTTTT. The encoded protein is CASSRAGELFF.

This clone came up a few times. The chain has TRBV7-9 and TRBJ2-7; TRBD1 is a possible D gene (6 bases). Trimming took off 4 bases at V and 5 bases at J, with 24 bases between the two ends. CDR3 size: 17 residues. In germline, CDR1 is SEHNR, CDR2 FQNEAQ (reference sequence). CDR3 nucleotides: TGTGCCAGCAGCTCGTCCCCCTCCGGGACATCGAGGGACGAGCAGTACTTC. Protein product: CASSSSPSGTSRDEQYF.

V gene TRBV15 combines with J gene TRBJ2-7; 8 bases align to TRBD1. Germline CDR1 and CDR2: LNHNV and YYDKDF (reference sequence). The CDR3 totals 17 residues. The ends lost 0 bases at V and 2 bases at J; junction bases unmatched: 9. The CDR3 loop is CATSRDLGGTGTYEQYF. DNA of the CDR3: TGTGCCACCAGCAGAGATCTAGGCGGGACAGGAACCTACGAGCAGTACTTC.

This clone occurred a few times. The chain employs TRBV15 and TRBJ2-3, with D possibly TRBD2 on 6 matching bases. The CDR3 length is 16 residues. Germline V CDR1 and CDR2: LNHNV, YYDKDF (reference sequence). Trimming cost V 6 bases and J 2 bases, with 18 bases left between them. CDR3: CATRSPGAGFTDTQYF. The DNA of the CDR3 is TGTGCCACCAGATCGCCAGGCGCGGGGTTCACAGATACGCAGTATTTT.

This chain connects TRBV27 to TRBJ2-7, with 8 bases lining up with TRBD1. CDR3 size: 15 residues. The junction had 7 bases not matched to a gene; V was cut back by 6 bases and J by 0 bases. Germline CDR1 reads MNHEY; CDR2 reads SMNVEV (reference sequence). CDR3 in amino acids: CASSLGTGGSYEQYF. CDR3 bases: TGTGCCAGCAGCCTTGGGACAGGAGGCTCCTACGAGCAGTACTTC.

This clone was detected ten times or more. Different DNA sequences within this sample yield the same CDR3. J is TRBJ1-1 and V is TRBV11-2, with 10 bases fitting TRBD1. Germline assignment: CDR1 SGHAT and CDR2 FQNNGV. This CDR3 spans 14 amino acids. With 2 bases clipped from V and 5 bases from J, the junction kept 2 bases outside the gene matches. In DNA form, the CDR3 reads TGTGCCAGCAGCTTAAGACAGGGGGCAACTGAAGCTTTCTTT. The encoded protein is CASSLRQGATEAFF. The whole variable domain, filled in from reference TRBV11-2 and TRBJ1-1, reads EAGVAQSPRYKIIEKRQSVAFWCNPISGHATLYWYQQILGQGPKLLIQFQNNGVVDDSQLPKDRFSAERLKGVDSTLKIQPAKLEDSAVYLCASSLRQGATEAFFGQGTRLTVV.

The chain has TRBV6-5 and TRBJ2-2; 7 nucleotides agree with TRBD1. Germline V CDR1 and CDR2: MNHEY, SVGAGI. The CDR3 totals 12 residues. Losses at the gene ends were 5 bases for V and 8 bases for J; bases not matched to a gene: 2. The CDR3 sequence is CASSNRGGELFF. The CDR3 coding sequence is TGTGCCAGCAGTAACAGGGGTGGGGAGCTGTTTTTT.

V and J are TRBV6-2 or TRBV6-3 and TRBJ1-5, with D perhaps matching TRBD1 (5 bases). The CDR3 spans 14 residues. V shed 2 bases and J shed 3 bases, with 8 bases lying between them. The germline V gene encodes CDR1 MNHEY and CDR2 SVGEGT. The CDR3 region has the DNA TGTGCCAGCAGTTACATCAGGGACAATCAGCCCCAGCATTTT. Protein sequence: CASSYIRDNQPQHF.

This clone occurred once. One end of the junction does not line up with germline, which may come from a read error. The rearrangement joins TRBV6-4 to TRBJ1-2; tentatively, D is TRBD1 (6 bases). Germline V CDR1 and CDR2: MRHNA, SNTAGT. The CDR3 has 11 residues. CDR3 nucleotides: TGTGCCACCAGTAACAGGGAAGGCTACACCTTC. It codes for CATSNREGYTF.

The chain couples TRBV5-1 to TRBJ1-3, with D possibly TRBD1 on 5 matching bases. Deletions cut 4 bases from V and 6 bases from J, with 11 bases between. CDR3 size: 13 residues. The V gene's germline CDR1 is SGHRS and CDR2 YFSETQ. CDR3 DNA sequence: TGCGCCAGCAGCACCGACAGCATAAACACCATATATTTT. Amino acids: CASSTDSINTIYF.

This CDR3 is CASSLLPPGHQGDTQYF. The DNA of the CDR3 is TGTGCCAGCAGCTTATTGCCACCGGGACACCAGGGAGATACGCAGTATTTT. V is TRBV11-2 and J is TRBJ2-3, with a tentative D call TRBD1 (6 bases). The CDR3 is 17 amino acids. V gave up 2 bases and J gave up 5 bases, with 20 bases separating them. Germline V gene data show CDR1 as SGHAT and CDR2 as FQNNGV.

V usage is TRBV7-2 and J usage is TRBJ1-1; D gene ambiguous. Trimming pared 5 bases from V and 2 bases from J, leaving 18 bases between. There are 16 residues in the CDR3. Germline V gene data show CDR1 as SGHTA and CDR2 as FQGNSA. CDR3 in DNA: TGTGCCAGCAGCCTTATCAGTGGAGGGCCCAACACTGAAGCTTTCTTT. This codes for CASSLISGGPNTEAFF.